This is a list of T cell receptor beta chains from one sample in a study of blood T cell repertoires in COVID-19. Generated by immunoSEQ multiplex PCR, the TCRdb table keeps only in-frame clones and is missing some. Found here are about 87,000 clones, around 86% of them singletons; the top ten hold more than 2%. The sequenced material came from peripheral blood. The receptor set was obtained from a woman aged 70 to 79 with acute or convalescent COVID-19. Both conserved end residues are part of each CDR3. A D gene is named only where the DNA matches it firmly. The listing skips clone size in some rows; elsewhere it reads once, few, many or a size class.

j_call: TRBJ1-1; clone_size: NA; cdr3_length: 14; d_call: TRBD1; v_call: TRBV5-4; cdr3_nt: TGTGCCAGCAGGAGGGACAGGGCCGATTCTGCGGCTTTCTTT; cdr3_aa: CASRRDRADSAAFF
j_call: TRBJ2-2; clone_size: NA; cdr3_length: 15; d_call: TRBD1; v_call: TRBV5-4; cdr3_nt: TGTGCCAGCAGCCCTTTCCGGGACAGGGAGGGGGAGCTGTTTTTT; cdr3_aa: CASSPFRDREGELFF
j_call: TRBJ1-1; clone_size: NA; cdr3_length: 15; d_call: NA; v_call: TRBV4-2; cdr3_nt: TGTGCCAGCAGCTTGGCTGCGGGAATGAACACTGAAGCTTTCTTT; cdr3_aa: CASSLAAGMNTEAFF
j_call: TRBJ1-2; clone_size: NA; cdr3_length: 14; d_call: NA; v_call: TRBV7-9; cdr3_nt: TGTGCCAGCAGCTTAGAGGAGGGTTGGCACGGCTACACCTTC; cdr3_aa: CASSLEEGWHGYTF
j_call: TRBJ2-2; clone_size: NA; cdr3_length: 18; d_call: TRBD1; v_call: TRBV18; cdr3_nt: TGTGCCAGCTCACTCTGGACAGGGCTAGATTCGAACACCGGGGAGCTGTTTTTT; cdr3_aa: CASSLWTGLDSNTGELFF
j_call: TRBJ1-1; clone_size: NA; cdr3_length: 13; d_call: TRBD1; v_call: TRBV3-1/TRBV3-2; cdr3_nt: TGTGCCAGCACCCGGGACAGGACTTCTGAAGCTTTCTTT; cdr3_aa: CASTRDRTSEAFF
j_call: TRBJ2-5; clone_size: NA; cdr3_length: 13; d_call: TRBD1; v_call: TRBV12-3/TRBV12-4; cdr3_nt: TGTGCCAGCAGTAGGACAGGGCCAGAGACCCAGTACTTC; cdr3_aa: CASSRTGPETQYF
j_call: TRBJ2-7; clone_size: NA; cdr3_length: 15; d_call: NA; v_call: TRBV5-4; cdr3_nt: TGTGCCAGCAGCTTGGGACCCGGACTTGGCTACGAGCAGTACTTC; cdr3_aa: CASSLGPGLGYEQYF
j_call: TRBJ2-3; clone_size: NA; cdr3_length: 15; d_call: TRBD2; v_call: TRBV10-1; cdr3_nt: TGCGCCAGCAGTCTTAGCGGGGGGGCGGCAGATACGCAGTATTTT; cdr3_aa: CASSLSGGAADTQYF
j_call: TRBJ2-5; clone_size: NA; cdr3_length: 13; d_call: NA; v_call: TRBV5-8; cdr3_nt: TGTGCCAGCAGCCGGTCCTCAAGAGAGACCCAGTACTTC; cdr3_aa: CASSRSSRETQYF
j_call: TRBJ2-3; clone_size: few; cdr3_length: 16; d_call: TRBD2; v_call: TRBV11-3; cdr3_nt: TGTGCCAGCAGCCCCGGACTAGCGGGGATAACAGATACGCAGTATTTT; cdr3_aa: CASSPGLAGITDTQYF
j_call: TRBJ2-1; clone_size: NA; cdr3_length: 15; d_call: NA; v_call: TRBV11-3; cdr3_nt: TGTGCCAGCAGCTTGCTGGGGGGGCCGTACAATGAGCAGTTCTTC; cdr3_aa: CASSLLGGPYNEQFF
j_call: TRBJ2-5; clone_size: once; cdr3_length: 14; d_call: TRBD2; v_call: TRBV3-1/TRBV3-2; cdr3_nt: TGTGCCAGCAGCCAGGTTGGGGGGGTCGAGACCCAGTACTTC; cdr3_aa: CASSQVGGVETQYF
j_call: TRBJ2-2; clone_size: NA; cdr3_length: 17; d_call: TRBD2; v_call: TRBV5-6; cdr3_nt: TGTGCCAGCAGTTTTGACACCGGGACTAGTGGTACCGGGGAGCTGTTTTTT; cdr3_aa: CASSFDTGTSGTGELFF
j_call: TRBJ2-2; clone_size: NA; cdr3_length: 16; d_call: NA; v_call: TRBV19; cdr3_nt: TGTGCCAGTAGTATTTTGTACGGGGGGCCCACCGGGGAGCTGTTTTTT; cdr3_aa: CASSILYGGPTGELFF
j_call: TRBJ1-1; clone_size: once; cdr3_length: 11; d_call: NA; v_call: TRBV18; cdr3_nt: TGTGCCAGCTCTCTCCGGGGGGAAGCTTTCTTT; cdr3_aa: CASSLRGEAFF
j_call: TRBJ1-6; clone_size: NA; cdr3_length: 16; d_call: NA; v_call: TRBV11-3; cdr3_nt: TGTGCCAGCAGTCTCGACAGTTTTGGTTTAGAATCACCCCTCCACTTT; cdr3_aa: CASSLDSFGLESPLHF
j_call: TRBJ2-7; clone_size: NA; cdr3_length: 12; d_call: NA; v_call: TRBV7-9; cdr3_nt: TGTGCCAGCAGCTTCCAGTCCTACGAGCAGTACTTC; cdr3_aa: CASSFQSYEQYF
j_call: TRBJ1-2; clone_size: NA; cdr3_length: 14; d_call: TRBD1; v_call: TRBV3-1/TRBV3-2; cdr3_nt: TGTGCCAGCAGCTGGCTAGGGGGCGTATATGGCTACACCTTC; cdr3_aa: CASSWLGGVYGYTF
j_call: TRBJ1-1; clone_size: NA; cdr3_length: 12; d_call: NA; v_call: TRBV12-3/TRBV12-4; cdr3_nt: TGTGCCAGCAGAATCCAGCGGACTGAAGCTTTCTTT; cdr3_aa: CASRIQRTEAFF
j_call: TRBJ1-6; clone_size: NA; cdr3_length: 16; d_call: NA; v_call: TRBV7-9; cdr3_nt: TGTGCCAGCAGCCCGGGGGGCAGGGACTATAATTCACCCCTCCACTTT; cdr3_aa: CASSPGGRDYNSPLHF
j_call: TRBJ1-3; clone_size: NA; cdr3_length: 15; d_call: TRBD1; v_call: TRBV4-2; cdr3_nt: TGTGCCAGCAGCCCACAGGGGGCTATGGGAAACACCATATATTTT; cdr3_aa: CASSPQGAMGNTIYF
j_call: TRBJ1-2; clone_size: NA; cdr3_length: 15; d_call: TRBD1; v_call: TRBV5-6; cdr3_nt: TGTGCCAGCAGCTTTGAGGACAGGGTCAACTATGGCTACACCTTC; cdr3_aa: CASSFEDRVNYGYTF